This T cell receptor (beta chain) derives from a study of control samples from healthy donors and cancer patients. The repertoire was sequenced with immunoSEQ multiplex PCR; TCRdb's copy has only in-frame clones and lacks some. The repertoire holds roughly 220,000 clones, with about 95% as singletons. The receptor comes from a man in his fifties or sixties in good health. Specimen: blood.

CDR3 loop: CASSQGEGSSSGNTIYF. DNA of the CDR3: TGTGCCAGCAGCCAAGGGGAGGGGTCAAGCTCTGGAAACACCATATATTTT. The rearrangement links TRBV4-2 to TRBJ1-3, with a tentative D call TRBD1 (5 bases). Germline V gene lookup returns CDR1 LGHNA and CDR2 YNFKEQ. The germline V and J ends were trimmed by 1 base and 0 bases, with 13 bases remaining between them. This CDR3 spans 17 amino acids.